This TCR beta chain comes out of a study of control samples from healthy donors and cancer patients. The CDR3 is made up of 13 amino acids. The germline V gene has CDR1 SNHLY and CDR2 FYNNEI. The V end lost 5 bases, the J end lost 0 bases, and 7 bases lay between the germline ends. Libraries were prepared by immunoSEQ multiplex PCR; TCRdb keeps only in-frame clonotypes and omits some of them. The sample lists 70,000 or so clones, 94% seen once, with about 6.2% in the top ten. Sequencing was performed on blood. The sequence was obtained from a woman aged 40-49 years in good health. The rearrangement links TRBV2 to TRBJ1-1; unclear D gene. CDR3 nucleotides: TGTGCCAGCAGTCGGTGGATGAACACTGAAGCTTTCTTT. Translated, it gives CASSRWMNTEAFF. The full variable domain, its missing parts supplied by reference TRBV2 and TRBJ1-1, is EPEVTQTPSHQVTQMGQEVILRCVPISNHLYFYWYRQILGQKVEFLVSFYNNEISEKSEIFDDQFSVERPDGSNFTLKIRSTKLEDSAMYFCASSRWMNTEAFFGQGTRLTVV.